This T cell receptor (beta chain) originates from a study of post-analysis software for immune sequencing data. cDNA libraries for TCR beta contained unique molecular identifiers. T cells, about 0.85 to 11 million of them, yielded roughly 0.5 million cDNA molecules. In TCRdb, the PCR reads were re-called with MiXCR into one record per CDR3 protein. The table has some 500,000 distinct CDR3 sequences, roughly 45% seen once; the top ten hold 9% to 14%. This clonotype was counted a few times. Its antigen remains unknown. The CDR3 totals 13 residues. Germline assignment: CDR1 SQVTM and CDR2 ANQGSEA. Trimming took 6 bases from V and 3 from J; bases not matched to a gene: 8. Notes on the study in general: Five TRBV segments were significantly more frequent in patients than in controls. TRBV5-6, TRBV5-1 and TRBV20-1 were among these segments. Compared against controls, patients with multiple sclerosis displayed significantly lower normalized Chao1 diversity.

V is TRBV29-1 and J is TRBJ2-7; 7 nucleotides agree with TRBD1. The sequenced sample was blood. The receptor was isolated from a girl aged 5 to 17 with multiple sclerosis. The CDR3 nucleotides read TGCAGCGTGCAATACAGGGGTTACTACGAGCAGTACTTC. It yields the protein CSVQYRGYYEQYF.